The 18 T cell receptor beta chains listed next were all sequenced from one sample in a study of T cells expressing NK-cell markers. TCRdb re-called the 5' RACE reads and catalogs CDR3 proteins one per entry, DNA excluded. The sample table sets out a few hundred thousand distinct CDR3 sequences. Material: blood T cells: a sorted CD56 or NKG2C T cell subset, CD4+ or CD8+ T cells, or bulk PBMC T cells (not recorded which). Receptor source: a man aged 18 to 70 in good health.

V usage is TRBV28 and J usage is TRBJ1-5. CDR3 size: 12 residues. CDR1 is MDHEN and CDR2 is SYDVKM in the germline V gene. CDR3 sequence reads: CASSPAVQPQHF.

The chain has TRBV5-1 and TRBJ1-2; TCRdb proposes TRBD1, but this gene call is untestable without DNA. Per the germline V gene, CDR1 is SGHRS and CDR2 is YFSETQ. The CDR3 is 11 amino acids. The CDR3 region is CASTGQDGYTF. Using reference TRBV5-1 and TRBJ1-2 for the parts outside the CDR3, the full variable domain is KAGVTQTPRYLIKTRGQQVTLSCSPISGHRSVSWYQQTPGQGLQFLFEYFSETQRNKGNFPGRFSGRQFSNSRSEMNVSTLELGDSALYLCASTGQDGYTFGSGTRLTVV.

The chain carries TRBV20-1 and TRBJ2-3; TCRdb selects TRBD1, and the lack of DNA leaves this call unchecked. The germline gives CDR1 DFQATT, CDR2 SNEGSKA (reference sequence). The CDR3 covers 12 residues. The CDR3 protein is CSAVGRSDTQYF.

The CDR3 region is CASSVDSESEKLFF. V usage is TRBV7-9 and J usage is TRBJ1-4; TCRdb lists TRBD1, though no DNA is available to test this call. There are 14 residues in the CDR3. Germline loops: CDR1 SEHNR, CDR2 FQNEAQ (reference sequence). Full variable domain (rest looked up from reference TRBV7-9 and TRBJ1-4): DTGVSQNPRHKITKRGQNVTFRCDPISEHNRLYWYRQTLGQGPEFLTYFQNEAQLEKSRLLSDRFSAERPKGSFSTLEIQRTEQGDSAMYLCASSVDSESEKLFFGSGTQLSVL.

The CDR3 is CSAIPWEGSHTQYF. The J gene is TRBJ2-3, the V gene TRBV20-1; TCRdb calls TRBD2, which cannot be checked without DNA. Germline loops: CDR1 DFQATT, CDR2 SNEGSKA (reference sequence). CDR3 length: 14 residues.

The chain couples TRBV6-1 to TRBJ1-5; TCRdb outputs TRBD1, but without DNA this stays unchecked. The CDR3 is 13 amino acids. CDR1 and CDR2 from the germline V gene are MNHNS and SASEGT. This CDR3 reads CATQDRRNQPQHF.

The V and J genes are TRBV12-3 or TRBV12-4 and TRBJ2-2; TCRdb's D call, TRBD1, is unchecked because there is no DNA. The CDR3 contains 15 residues. CDR3: CASSPAGQGAGELFF.

V gene TRBV5-1 combines with J gene TRBJ1-6; as DNA is missing, the TRBD1 call by TCRdb cannot be tested. CDR3 size: 16 residues. The germline V gene has CDR1 SGHRS and CDR2 YFSETQ. The CDR3 region is CASSLGSSGIDSPLHF.

The V call is TRBV2, the J call TRBJ1-4; TCRdb picks TRBD1, but there is no DNA to check that call. Germline lookup yields CDR1 SNHLY and CDR2 FYNNEI. CDR3 length equals 14 residues. The CDR3 spells CASSERVPNEKLFF. Drawing the rest from reference TRBV2 and TRBJ1-4, the complete variable domain is EPEVTQTPSHQVTQMGQEVILRCVPISNHLYFYWYRQILGQKVEFLVSFYNNEISEKSEIFDDQFSVERPDGSNFTLKIRSTKLEDSAMYFCASSERVPNEKLFFGSGTQLSVL.

The genes are TRBV27 and TRBJ1-1; TCRdb outputs TRBD1, but without DNA this stays unchecked. In germline, CDR1 is MNHEY, CDR2 SMNVEV (reference sequence). The CDR3 totals 14 residues. The CDR3 here is CASRDMGVDTEAFF.

V usage is TRBV24-1 and J usage is TRBJ2-7; TCRdb outputs TRBD1, but without DNA this stays unchecked. Germline V gives CDR1 KGHDR, CDR2 SFDVKD. The CDR3 contains 15 residues. CDR3: CATSDPRAVSYEQYF.

This chain connects TRBV5-1 to TRBJ1-2; no DNA is available, so the TRBD1 call from TCRdb remains unchecked. Germline V gene sequence: CDR1 SGHRS, CDR2 YFSETQ. The CDR3 contains 16 residues. CDR3 residues: CASSLEVRDRGYGYTF.

The CDR3 loop reads CASRRTPGADTQYF. The chain employs TRBV7-8 and TRBJ2-3; with no DNA, the TCRdb D assignment of TRBD1 cannot be verified. Germline V gene sequence: CDR1 SGHVS, CDR2 FQNEAQ. CDR3 length: 14 amino acids. Variable domain in full (rest from reference TRBV7-8 and TRBJ2-3): GAGVSQSPRYKVAKRGQDVALRCDPISGHVSLFWYQQALGQGPEFLTYFQNEAQLDKSGLPSDRFFAERPEGSVSTLKIQRTQQEDSAVYLCASRRTPGADTQYFGPGTRLTVL.

The chain has TRBV18 and TRBJ2-2; TCRdb outputs TRBD1, but without DNA this stays unchecked. Germline-derived CDR1 and CDR2 are KGHSH and LQKENI. This CDR3 spans 15 amino acids. The CDR3 protein is CASSPTPDPRSELFF.

The CDR3 spells CASSDEGDRNQPQHF. The chain is built from TRBV6-1 and TRBJ1-5. The CDR3 runs 15 residues. CDR1 and CDR2 from the germline V gene are MNHNS and SASEGT.

The chain's CDR3 is CASSSPGHLYEQYF. The V and J genes are TRBV7-9 and TRBJ2-7; no DNA is available, so the TRBD1 call from TCRdb remains unchecked. The CDR3 length is 14 residues. From germline, CDR1 is SEHNR and CDR2 FQNEAQ (reference sequence).

J is TRBJ1-2 and V is TRBV6-5; the D call from TCRdb, TRBD1, cannot be confirmed without DNA. The CDR3 contains 17 residues. Germline values: CDR1 MNHEY, CDR2 SVGAGI. The CDR3: CASSSFRDRGSNYGYTF.

The CDR3 sequence: CSATLALSVGEQFF. The chain has TRBV20-1 and TRBJ2-1; checking the TCRdb D call of TRBD2 is not possible without DNA. This CDR3 is 14 amino acids long. CDR1 and CDR2 from the germline V gene are DFQATT and SNEGSKA (reference sequence).